These 5 T cell receptor beta chains share one sample of origin, sequenced in a study of CD8+ T cells in alopecia areata. Sequencing used cDNA as its template, made by extracting RNA and reverse transcribing it. Sequencing was performed with immunoSEQ multiplex PCR; in TCRdb, only in-frame clones are kept and a portion is missing. The table lists about 150,000 clones, 87% of them singletons. The starting material was CD8+ T cells sorted from blood, obtained at week 0. Receptor source: a human donor with alopecia areata.

The chain joins TRBV6-6 to TRBJ1-4, with unresolved D. This CDR3 has 13 residues. Trimming removed 6 bases from V and 4 bases from J, with 9 bases in between. Germline CDR1 and CDR2: MNHNY and SVGAGI (reference sequence). The CDR3 region has the DNA TGTGCCAGCAGCGGGATCCTTAATGAAAAACTGTTTTTT. Its translation is CASSGILNEKLFF.

The rearrangement links TRBV5-1 to TRBJ2-3; the D is unclear. CDR3 length equals 16 residues. CDR1 SGHRS and CDR2 YFSETQ come from the germline V gene. The germline V and J ends were trimmed by 7 bases and 4 bases, with 22 bases remaining between them. The CDR3 region has the DNA TGCGCCAGCTGCTCCCCCGGAAATGGGGTATCAGATACGCAGTATTTT. This sequence encodes CASCSPGNGVSDTQYF.

This chain links TRBV7-9 with TRBJ2-5; maybe TRBD2 (6 bases). V was trimmed by 2 bases and J by 0 bases, leaving 19 bases between them. CDR1 is SEHNR, CDR2 FQNEAQ, per germline (reference sequence). The CDR3 covers 18 residues. DNA for the CDR3: TGTGCCAGCAGCTTATTGAGTAGGACGGGAGAGTACCAAGAGACCCAGTACTTC. This gives the protein CASSLLSRTGEYQETQYF.

V is TRBV2 and J is TRBJ2-3; D not resolved. Germline V lookup: CDR1 SNHLY, CDR2 FYNNEI. This CDR3 spans 14 amino acids. Trimming left V 6 bases short and J 2 bases short, with 12 bases between. For the CDR3, the DNA is TGTGCCAGCAGGGATGGCGGAAACACAGATACGCAGTATTTT. This codes for CASRDGGNTDTQYF.

This rearrangement joins TRBV19 to TRBJ2-6; 7 nucleotides match TRBD1. CDR3 size: 17 residues. V was pared by 2 bases and J by 0 bases, with 4 bases of the junction left unmatched. The germline CDR1 and CDR2 sequences are LNHDA and SQIVND (reference sequence). Written as DNA, the CDR3 is TGTGCCAGTAGTATACCGGGACAGCTCTCTGGGGCCAACGTCCTGACTTTC. This translates into CASSIPGQLSGANVLTF. Together with reference TRBV19 and TRBJ2-6, the CDR3 gives the full variable domain: DGGITQSPKYLFRKEGQNVTLSCEQNLNHDAMYWYRQDPGQGLRLIYYSQIVNDFQKGDIAEGYSVSREKKESFPLTVTSAQKNPTAFYLCASSIPGQLSGANVLTFGAGSRLTVL.